The sequence of this T cell receptor (beta chain) was determined in a study of neurological immune-mediated disorders. This clonotype came up many times. The cDNA was synthesized by 5'RACE incorporating 10-nucleotide random UMIs. Via MiXCR, TCRdb re-called the 5' RACE reads, giving one row per CDR3 protein. In the table there are some 27,000 distinct CDR3 sequences, 5% to 8% of which are singletons. Germline CDR1 is SEHNR and CDR2 is FQNEAQ (reference sequence). The ends lost 5 bases at V and 5 bases at J; junction bases unmatched: 10. The CDR3 has 16 residues. This clonotype was sampled from a woman aged 45-59 years in good health. The J gene is TRBJ2-2, the V gene TRBV7-9; 8 positions agree with TRBD1. Sequenced material: PBMCs. CDR3: CASSPGTGSNTGELFF. The CDR3 DNA follows: TGTGCCAGCAGCCCGGGGACAGGCTCCAATACCGGGGAGCTGTTTTTT.